This T cell receptor (beta chain) was captured in a study of technical replicates of blood from a handful of donors. There are 14 residues in the CDR3. Trimming left V 4 bases short and J 2 bases short, with 11 bases between. In germline, CDR1 is LGHNA, CDR2 YNFKEQ. Sequencing used immunoSEQ multiplex PCR; TCRdb keeps in-frame clones, though not all of them. Among tens of thousands of clones listed, 85% to 95% were seen once. The chain carries TRBV4-2 and TRBJ2-5, with no clear D. Sequencing input: T cells isolated from PBMCs. The TCR sequence derives from a human donor in good health. As DNA, the CDR3 is TGTGCCAGCAGCCCGGAGTTATATCAAGAGACCCAGTACTTC. Translated: CASSPELYQETQYF.